This T cell receptor (beta chain) was recovered during a study of Graves' ophthalmopathy and Graves' hyperthyroidism. This clonotype was recorded a few times. Its specificity is unknown. The authors used Ficoll-Paque density gradient centrifugation to separate PBMCs. The input was roughly 9.3 ml of fresh peripheral blood. Study-wide results and caveats: Stable hyperthyroidism and ophthalmopathy were told apart by a 13-signature model, which achieved about 88% sensitivity and roughly 80% specificity. With roughly 65% sensitivity and approximately 72% specificity, the model predicted ophthalmopathy progression. Most thyroid clonotypes with frequency above 0.001 were detected in blood too.

The ends were cut back, 6 bases at V and 5 bases at J, with 11 bases in the middle. The CDR3 runs 14 residues. The authors amplified TCR beta CDR3 regions from RNA transcripts. The first round was an RT-PCR with HTBI primers, and the second round was a multiplex PCR. One entry per CDR3 protein results from TCRdb running MiXCR on the multiplex PCR reads. Altogether 150,000 to 200,000 distinct CDR3 sequences are present, roughly two fifths being singletons, with the ten largest covering approximately 5.5%. The J gene is TRBJ1-6, the V gene TRBV12-3 or TRBV12-4; D is unresolved. This receptor was taken from a woman aged 40 to 50 with Graves' ophthalmopathy. Sequences were obtained from peripheral blood. The CDR3 is CASSLRRHNSPLHF. The CDR3 nucleotides read TGTGCCAGCAGCCTACGACGGCATAATTCACCCCTCCACTTT.